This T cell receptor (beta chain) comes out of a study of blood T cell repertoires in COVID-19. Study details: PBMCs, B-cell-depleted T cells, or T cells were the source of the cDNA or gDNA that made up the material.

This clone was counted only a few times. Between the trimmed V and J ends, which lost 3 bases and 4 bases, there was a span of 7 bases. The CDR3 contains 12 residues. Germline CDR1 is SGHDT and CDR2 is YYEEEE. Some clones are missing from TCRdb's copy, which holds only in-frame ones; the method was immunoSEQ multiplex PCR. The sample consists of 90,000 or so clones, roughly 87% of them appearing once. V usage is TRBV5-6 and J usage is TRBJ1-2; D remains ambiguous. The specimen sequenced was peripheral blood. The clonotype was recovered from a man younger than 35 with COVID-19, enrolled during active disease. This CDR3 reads CASSYDTYGYTF. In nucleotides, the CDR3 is TGTGCCAGCAGCTATGACACCTATGGCTACACCTTC.